This T cell receptor beta chain was captured by sequencing in a study of CD8+ T cells in alopecia areata. General study points: Having just one nonresponder leaves the connection between baseline CD8+ expansion and response unresolved. Greater clonality was observed in lesional scalp samples, especially alopecia totalis/universalis, versus normal scalp.

With respect to this clone: Its specificity is not known.

V gave up 4 bases and J gave up 9 bases; unmatched junction bases: 12. The CDR3 extends over 15 amino acids. CDR1 is SGHDT, CDR2 YYEEEE, per germline. It was cDNA, reverse transcribed from extracted RNA, that served as the sequencing template. This table comes from immunoSEQ multiplex PCR, and its TCRdb copy is limited to in-frame clones, with some not included. The sample consists of approximately 110,000 clones, roughly three fifths of them appearing once. The sample's treatment: oral pan-JAK inhibitor, 5-10 mg twice daily. The receptor comes from a human donor with alopecia areata. J is TRBJ2-5 and V is TRBV5-6; TRBD1 matches 10 bases. Here the sequenced sample was CD4+ T cells sorted from blood, taken at week 24, from a patient treated with tofacitinib. CDR3 residues: CASSQVDRGRRSQYF. In DNA, the CDR3 is TGTGCCAGCAGCCAGGTTGACAGGGGGCGCCGGTCCCAGTACTTC.